The clone carrying this T cell receptor beta chain was observed a single time. TCR beta VDJ and CDR3 profiles were obtained from a genomic DNA template. In TCRdb, the reads were re-called with MiXCR into one record per CDR3 protein. The sample consists of 150,000 to 200,000 distinct CDR3 sequences, 71% of them appearing once. This record comes from a study of CD8+CD57+ T cells in acquired aplastic anemia. Patients picked for sequencing had shown CD8+CD57+ cell expansion detected by flow cytometry. CDR1 and CDR2 from the germline V gene are MNHEY and SVGAGI. This CDR3 comprises 13 residues. Trimming left V 6 bases short and J 2 bases short, with 11 bases between.

The chain employs TRBV6-5 and TRBJ2-7; D is possibly TRBD2 (6 bases). The material sequenced was sorted CD4+, CD8+, or CD8+CD57+ T cells (not recorded which) from PBMCs. This TCR was sampled from a human donor with aplastic anemia. CDR3 residues: CASSRGITYEQYF. CDR3 DNA: TGTGCCAGCAGCCGGGGGATAACCTACGAGCAGTACTTC.